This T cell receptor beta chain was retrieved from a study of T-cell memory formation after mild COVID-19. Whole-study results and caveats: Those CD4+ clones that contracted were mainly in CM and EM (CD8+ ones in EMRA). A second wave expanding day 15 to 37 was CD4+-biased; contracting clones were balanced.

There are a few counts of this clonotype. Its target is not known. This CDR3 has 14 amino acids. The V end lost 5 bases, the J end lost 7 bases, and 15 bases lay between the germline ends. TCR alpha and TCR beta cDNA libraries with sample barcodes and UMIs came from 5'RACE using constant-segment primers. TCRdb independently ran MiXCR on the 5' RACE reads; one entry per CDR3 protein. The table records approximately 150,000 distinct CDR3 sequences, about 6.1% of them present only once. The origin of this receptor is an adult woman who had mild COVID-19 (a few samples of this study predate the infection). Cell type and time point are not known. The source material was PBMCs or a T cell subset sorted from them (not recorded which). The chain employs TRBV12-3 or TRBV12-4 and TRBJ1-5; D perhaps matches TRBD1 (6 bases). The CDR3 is CASSVQGLGQPQHF. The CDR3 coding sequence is TGTGCCAGCAGTGTACAGGGACTCGGGCAGCCCCAGCATTTT.